These 7 T cell receptor beta chains were all obtained from the same sample, sequenced in a study of CD8+CD57+ T cells in acquired aplastic anemia. Patients chosen for sequencing had shown CD8+CD57+ cell expansion by flow cytometry. Genomic DNA was employed as the template in profiling TCR beta VDJ and CDR3. MiXCR, run by TCRdb on the reads, gives a single entry per CDR3 protein. The table includes roughly 200,000 distinct CDR3 sequences, roughly 65% detected once. The specimen was sorted CD4+, CD8+, or CD8+CD57+ T cells (not recorded which) from PBMCs. The receptors come from a human donor with aplastic anemia.

The V call is TRBV4-3, the J call TRBJ2-1, with 11 bases fitting TRBD2. With 0 bases clipped from V and 8 bases from J, the junction kept 9 bases outside the gene matches. CDR1 and CDR2 from the germline V gene are LGHNA and YSLEER. The CDR3 contains 17 residues. This chain's CDR3 is CASSQDTLSGGAHEQFF. In DNA, the CDR3 is TGCGCCAGCAGCCAAGATACCCTTAGCGGGGGGGCCCATGAGCAGTTCTTC.

This rearrangement joins TRBV12-3 or TRBV12-4 to TRBJ2-1, with D tentatively TRBD2 (6 bases). V lost 7 bases and J lost 5, with 12 bases in between. This CDR3 is built from 13 residues. CDR3 in amino acids: CASTFWGDNEQFF. The CDR3 coding sequence is TGTGCCAGCACCTTTTGGGGGGACAATGAGCAGTTCTTC.

This clonotype came up a few times. The chain recombines TRBV19 with TRBJ1-5; no clear D gene. The V end was cut by 6 bases, the J end by 6 bases, with 33 bases between. Germline V lookup: CDR1 LNHDA, CDR2 SQIVND (reference sequence). The CDR3 spans 20 residues. The CDR3 DNA is TGTGCCAGTAGCACCAAACCCCTGGAATGGTCCCCACTCTACTTTCAGCCCCAGCATTTT. The encoded protein is CASSTKPLEWSPLYFQPQHF.

The chain recombines TRBV19 with TRBJ2-1; no clear D gene. Germline CDR1 LNHDA, CDR2 SQIVND (reference sequence). The CDR3 spans 13 residues. Trimming took 1 base from V and 2 from J, leaving 3 bases between them. CDR3 nucleotide sequence: TGTGCCAGTAGTATAGGGGCCTACAATGAGCAGTTCTTC. Encoded protein: CASSIGAYNEQFF.

This clonotype was found many times. V and J are TRBV5-6 and TRBJ2-5, with D tentatively TRBD1 (6 bases). Germline V gene lookup returns CDR1 SGHDT and CDR2 YYEEEE. V lost 2 bases and J 3 bases, leaving 8 bases between the germline ends. The CDR3 contains 13 residues. The CDR3: CASSFGGEETQYF. CDR3 DNA sequence: TGTGCCAGCAGCTTTGGGGGCGAAGAGACCCAGTACTTC.

This clonotype was picked up a small number of times. The rearrangement links TRBV20-1 to TRBJ2-1, with 8 bases fitting TRBD2. Germline lookup yields CDR1 DFQATT and CDR2 SNEGSKA (reference sequence). After removal of 4 bases from V and 4 bases from J, the junction contained 9 bases not matched to a gene. The CDR3 runs to 15 residues. The CDR3 region is CSATLSGSGYNEQFF. The CDR3 DNA sequence: TGCAGTGCTACCTTGAGCGGGAGTGGGTACAATGAGCAGTTCTTC.

This clonotype has a handful of counts. The gene calls are TRBV10-3 and TRBJ1-4; 11 bases map to TRBD1. This CDR3 contains 14 residues. The trim removed 4 bases at V and 7 bases at J, leaving 2 bases unmatched. Germline CDR1 and CDR2: ENHRY and SYGVKD. The CDR3 nucleotides are TGTGCCATCAGTGGGACAGGGGGCGGTGAAAAACTGTTTTTT. It is translated as CAISGTGGGEKLFF.